Listed here are 20 T cell receptor beta chains from one sample, sequenced in a study of vaccination and CD4 T cells after COVID-19 (dated by TCRdb to the early 2020s). In the paper's terms, the treatment or condition label means: roughly nine-day PBMC culture with coronavirus spike peptide pools or control peptides (ViraFEST assay). Their cognate antigens are unknown. The library relied on PCR. The reads were generated on an Illumina iSeq 100. DNA from cultured CD4+ T cells was subjected to TCR sequencing with the Oncomine TCR Beta short-read assay at the Johns Hopkins FTIC core. TCRdb cleaned the public reads at Q25 with fastp, built clones with MiXCR and kept in-frame beta chains. Each entry is one CDR3 protein sequence, shown with its most common DNA and genes. Recorded for this sample are about 8,000 distinct CDR3 sequences; 40% to 55% of them occurred a single time. The top ten clonotypes cover roughly a fifth of the sample.

The sequenced material came from CD4+ T cells from blood, cultured in vitro. These TCRs come from a human donor who had recovered from COVID-19.

The V gene is TRBV12-3 or TRBV12-4, the J gene TRBJ1-6; a weak D match, TRBD1 (5 bases). The CDR3 runs to 15 residues. V was cut by 3 bases and J by 5 bases, with 11 bases left in between. This CDR3 reads CASSFRTSNNSPLHF. The CDR3 DNA is TGTGCCAGCAGTTTTCGGACAAGTAATAATTCACCCCTCCACTTT.

V gene TRBV7-8 combines with J gene TRBJ2-3; TRBD1 matches at 11 bases. This CDR3 comprises 16 residues. Germline values: CDR1 SGHVS, CDR2 FQNEAQ. The V and J ends lost 5 bases and 5 bases, in that order; junction bases with no gene match: 9. CDR3 sequence (DNA): TGTGCCAGCAGCGCCCGGGACAGGGGGGTTGGAGATACGCAGTATTTT. This sequence encodes CASSARDRGVGDTQYF.

This chain connects TRBV4-3 to TRBJ2-2; TRBD2 might be the D (6 bases). The CDR3 is 17 amino acids. Germline V CDR1 and CDR2: LGHNA, YSLEER. V was clipped by 3 bases and J by 0 bases, with 14 bases between them. For the CDR3, the DNA is TGCGCCAGCAGCCACCCGCTTGGCGGGACGAACACCGGGGAGCTGTTTTTT. Translating it yields CASSHPLGGTNTGELFF.

The chain links TRBV20-1 to TRBJ2-7; D might be TRBD1 (5 bases). CDR1 and CDR2 from the germline V gene are DFQATT and SNEGSKA (reference sequence). The CDR3 spans 13 residues. V lost 1 base and J 4 bases, leaving 11 bases between the germline ends. This CDR3 reads CSARARASYEQYF. CDR3 coding DNA: TGCAGTGCTAGAGCCAGGGCCTCATACGAGCAGTACTTC.

The chain joins TRBV4-3 to TRBJ2-2, with 14 bases identical to TRBD2. Unmatched junction bases numbered 5, after V lost 1 base and J lost 10 bases. The CDR3 runs to 16 residues. Germline CDR1 is LGHNA and CDR2 is YSLEER. CDR3 nucleotides: TGCGCCAGCAGCCAAGGACTAGCGGGGGGGCGGGTGGAGCTGTTTTTT. As protein: CASSQGLAGGRVELFF.

V is TRBV7-2 and J is TRBJ2-2; D remains ambiguous. Looked up from germline, CDR1 is SGHTA and CDR2 is FQGNSA. The CDR3 loop spans 12 amino acids. V was trimmed by 7 bases and J by 6 bases, leaving 9 bases between them. The chain's CDR3 is CASTQGSGELFF. The CDR3 DNA follows: TGTGCCAGCACCCAAGGATCCGGGGAGCTGTTTTTT.

The gene calls are TRBV7-2 and TRBJ1-1; D may be TRBD1 (6 bases). CDR3 length equals 16 residues. V was shortened by 1 base and J by 1 base, with 13 bases between the two germline ends. Germline values: CDR1 SGHTA, CDR2 FQGNSA. The DNA of the CDR3 is TGTGCCAGCAGCTTAGGGACAGTGGTGGAGAACACTGAAGCTTTCTTT. Translating gives CASSLGTVVENTEAFF.

The chain carries TRBV7-9 and TRBJ1-2; a possible D gene is TRBD1 (6 bases). The germline CDR1 and CDR2 sequences are SEHNR and FQNEAQ (reference sequence). Trimming took off 5 bases at V and 0 bases at J, with 19 bases between the two ends. The CDR3 is 17 residues long. CDR3 in DNA: TGTGCCAGCAGCGGGCTACAGGGCAGCTTCGCTAACTATGGCTACACCTTC. It encodes CASSGLQGSFANYGYTF.

The CDR3: CASSLHVNTEAFF. The CDR3 nucleotides are TGTGCCAGCAGTTTACACGTTAACACTGAAGCTTTCTTT. The genes are TRBV12-3 or TRBV12-4 and TRBJ1-1; D ambiguous. Trimming left V 2 bases short and J 2 bases short, with 6 bases between. The CDR3 is made up of 13 amino acids.

This clonotype has only a few counts. The chain employs TRBV15 and TRBJ2-5; TRBD1 is a possible D gene (6 bases). Germline-derived CDR1 and CDR2 are LNHNV and YYDKDF (reference sequence). This CDR3 comprises 15 residues. Trimming shortened V by 1 base and J by 2 bases, and 11 bases separated the two germline ends. CDR3 sequence: CATSRGGGRQETQYF. In DNA, the CDR3 is TGTGCCACCAGCAGAGGAGGGGGACGTCAAGAGACCCAGTACTTC.

The rearrangement links TRBV7-2 to TRBJ2-2; D is uncertain. This CDR3 region has 15 residues. The V gene lost 1 base and the J gene lost 7 bases, with 13 bases spanning the gap. Germline-derived CDR1 and CDR2 are SGHTA and FQGNSA. The DNA for the CDR3 is TGTGCCAGCAGCTTAGGGCAGTCCCGTGGCGGGGAGCTGTTTTTT. The encoded protein is CASSLGQSRGGELFF.

The chain combines TRBV28 with TRBJ2-1; 8 nucleotides match TRBD2. The CDR3 loop spans 14 amino acids. In germline, CDR1 is MDHEN, CDR2 SYDVKM. With 6 bases clipped from V and 2 bases from J, the junction kept 3 bases outside the gene matches. CDR3 sequence: CASSPGRAYNEQFF. CDR3 DNA: TGTGCCAGCAGCCCCGGGAGGGCCTACAATGAGCAGTTCTTC.

This clonotype has only one observation. The rearrangement uses TRBV2 and TRBJ2-1; D ambiguous. Germline CDR1 reads SNHLY; CDR2 reads FYNNEI. This CDR3 comprises 16 residues. With 0 bases removed from V and 6 bases from J, the gap between germline ends came to 15 bases. The CDR3 spells CASSEARTLPGNEQFF. CDR3 in DNA: TGTGCCAGCAGTGAAGCGAGGACCCTCCCCGGCAATGAGCAGTTCTTC.

The V gene is TRBV6-5, the J gene TRBJ2-1, with TRBD2 identical over 7 bases. V shed 0 bases, J shed 0 bases, and the junction held 8 bases outside the gene matches. CDR1 and CDR2 from the germline V gene are MNHEY and SVGAGI. CDR3 length: 18 amino acids. The CDR3 DNA follows: TGTGCCAGCAGTTACTCGTTTTTAGGCGGGAGCTCCTACAATGAGCAGTTCTTC. Residues: CASSYSFLGGSSYNEQFF.

This clonotype showed up just a few times. The rearrangement joins TRBV6-1 to TRBJ1-1, with D maybe TRBD1 (6 bases). From germline, CDR1 is MNHNS and CDR2 SASEGT. V lost 5 bases to trimming and J lost 1 base, with 11 bases between them. This CDR3 has 14 residues. The CDR3 DNA reads TGTGCCAGCAGTACAGGGTCCACGAACACTGAAGCTTTCTTT. Its translation: CASSTGSTNTEAFF.

V is TRBV11-3 and J is TRBJ2-4, with no clear D. V was trimmed by 2 bases and J by 0 bases, leaving 8 bases between them. There are 15 residues in the CDR3. The germline V gene has CDR1 SGHNT and CDR2 YENEEA. CDR3 sequence: CASSLTPGAKNIQYF. DNA for the CDR3: TGTGCCAGCAGCTTAACGCCAGGAGCCAAAAACATTCAGTACTTC.

The rearrangement joins TRBV24-1 to TRBJ2-5; D is possibly TRBD2 (6 bases). With 9 bases removed from V and 2 bases from J, the gap between germline ends came to 15 bases. Germline V CDR1 and CDR2: KGHDR, SFDVKD. The CDR3 is 14 amino acids. CDR3 sequence: CATSGLGEQETQYF. For the CDR3, the DNA is TGTGCCACCTCGGGACTCGGGGAGCAAGAGACCCAGTACTTC.

The chain combines TRBV28 with TRBJ1-2; 10 nucleotides align to TRBD1. Germline V gene sequence: CDR1 MDHEN, CDR2 SYDVKM. V lost 10 bases to trimming and J lost 8 bases; unmatched junction nucleotides: 10. The CDR3 consists of 13 residues. The CDR3: CATRSGTGVGYTF. The CDR3, as DNA: TGTGCCACCCGAAGTGGGACAGGGGTAGGCTACACCTTC.

This sequence joins TRBV7-8 and TRBJ1-2; a weak D match, TRBD1 (5 bases). Looked up from germline, CDR1 is SGHVS and CDR2 is FQNEAQ. Trimming took 0 bases from V and 5 from J, leaving 10 bases between them. The CDR3 length is 14 residues. CDR3 sequence (DNA): TGTGCCAGCAGCTTAGCGGCAGGGAGGTATGGCTACACCTTC. This sequence encodes CASSLAAGRYGYTF.

The chain combines TRBV2 with TRBJ2-3, with D unclear. Germline values: CDR1 SNHLY, CDR2 FYNNEI. CDR3 length: 14 residues. Deletions cut 5 bases from V and 2 bases from J, with 11 bases between. The CDR3 DNA is TGTGCCAGCAGTCCCGGACGGATCACAGATACGCAGTATTTT. The encoded protein is CASSPGRITDTQYF.